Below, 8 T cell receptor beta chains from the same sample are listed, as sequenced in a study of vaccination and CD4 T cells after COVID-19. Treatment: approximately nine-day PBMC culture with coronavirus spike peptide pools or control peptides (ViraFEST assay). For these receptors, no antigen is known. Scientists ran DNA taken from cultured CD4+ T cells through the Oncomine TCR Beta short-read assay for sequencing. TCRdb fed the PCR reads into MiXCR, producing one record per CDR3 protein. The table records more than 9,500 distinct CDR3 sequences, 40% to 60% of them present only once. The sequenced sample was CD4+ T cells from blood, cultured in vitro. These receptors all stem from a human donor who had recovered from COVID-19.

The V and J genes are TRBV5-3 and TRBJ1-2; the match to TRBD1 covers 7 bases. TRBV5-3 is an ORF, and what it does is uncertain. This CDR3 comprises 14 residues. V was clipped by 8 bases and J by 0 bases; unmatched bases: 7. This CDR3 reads CASSRDRSNYGYTF. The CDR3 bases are TGTGCCAGCAGCCGGGACAGATCTAACTATGGCTACACCTTC.

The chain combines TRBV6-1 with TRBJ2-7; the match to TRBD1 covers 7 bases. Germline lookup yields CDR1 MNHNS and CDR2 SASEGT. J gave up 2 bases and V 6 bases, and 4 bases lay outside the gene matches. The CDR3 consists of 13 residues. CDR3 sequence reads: CASRGTVPYEQYF. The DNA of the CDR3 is TGTGCCAGCAGAGGGACAGTGCCCTACGAGCAGTACTTC.

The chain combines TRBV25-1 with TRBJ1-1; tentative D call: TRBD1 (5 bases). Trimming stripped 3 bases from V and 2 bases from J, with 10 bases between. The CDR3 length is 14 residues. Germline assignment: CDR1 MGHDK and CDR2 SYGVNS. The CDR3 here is CASSDPTGNTEAFF. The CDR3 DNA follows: TGTGCCAGCAGTGATCCCACAGGAAACACTGAAGCTTTCTTT.

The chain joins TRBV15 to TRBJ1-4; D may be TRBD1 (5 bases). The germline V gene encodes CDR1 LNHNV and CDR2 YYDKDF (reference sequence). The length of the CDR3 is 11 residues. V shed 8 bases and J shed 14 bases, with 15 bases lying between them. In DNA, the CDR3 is TGTGCCACCCGTACAGGCGGCGAGCTGTTTTTT. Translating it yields CATRTGGELFF.

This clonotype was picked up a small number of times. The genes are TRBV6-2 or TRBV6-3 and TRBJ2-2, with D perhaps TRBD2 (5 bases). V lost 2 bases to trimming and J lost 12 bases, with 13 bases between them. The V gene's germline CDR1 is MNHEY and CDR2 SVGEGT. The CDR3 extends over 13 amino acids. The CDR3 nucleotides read TGTGCCAGCAGTTACAGTCTTTCGGGGAAGCTGTTTTTT. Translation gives CASSYSLSGKLFF.

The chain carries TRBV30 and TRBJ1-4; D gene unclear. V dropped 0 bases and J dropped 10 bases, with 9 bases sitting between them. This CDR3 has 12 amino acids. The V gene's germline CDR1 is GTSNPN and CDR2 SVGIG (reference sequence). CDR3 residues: CAWSVRDGKLFF. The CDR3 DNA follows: TGTGCCTGGAGTGTACGGGATGGAAAACTGTTTTTT.

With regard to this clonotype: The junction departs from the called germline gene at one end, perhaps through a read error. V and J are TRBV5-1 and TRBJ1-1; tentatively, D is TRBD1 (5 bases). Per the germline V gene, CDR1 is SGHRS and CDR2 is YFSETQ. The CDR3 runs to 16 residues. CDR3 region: CAGSSDSTYMNTEAFF. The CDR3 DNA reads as TGCGCCGGCAGCTCCGACAGTACATACATGAACACTGAAGCTTTCTTT.

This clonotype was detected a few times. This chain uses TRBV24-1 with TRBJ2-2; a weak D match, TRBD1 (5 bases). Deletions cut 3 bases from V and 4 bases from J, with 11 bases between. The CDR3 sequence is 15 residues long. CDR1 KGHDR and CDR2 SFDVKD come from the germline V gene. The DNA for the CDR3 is TGTGCCACCAGTGATCCCCGACAGACCACCGGGGAGCTGTTTTTT. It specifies CATSDPRQTTGELFF.